The 8 T cell receptor beta chains below all came from one sample that was sequenced in a study of CD8+ T cells in alopecia areata. Following extraction, RNA underwent reverse transcription to cDNA, which served as the sequencing template. Assay used: immunoSEQ multiplex PCR; TCRdb lists only in-frame clones, some missing. The sample consists of approximately 210,000 clones, roughly 66% of them appearing once. Treatment noted: oral pan-JAK inhibitor, 5-10 mg twice daily. This sample comprised CD4+ T cells sorted from blood, obtained at week 24, from a patient treated with tofacitinib. Source of these receptors: a human donor with alopecia areata.

The chain couples TRBV5-6 to TRBJ2-1; 8 nucleotides agree with TRBD1. The CDR3 is made up of 16 amino acids. Trimming cost V 4 bases and J 5 bases; bases outside gene matches: 11. Germline V gene lookup returns CDR1 SGHDT and CDR2 YYEEEE. The CDR3 bases are TGTGCCAGCAGCGGACAGGGCGAGAGACATCACAATGAGCAGTTCTTC. Its protein product is CASSGQGERHHNEQFF.

This clone was seen a handful of times. V usage is TRBV11-2 and J usage is TRBJ2-2, with no clear D. The germline V and J ends were trimmed by 2 bases and 7 bases, with 11 bases remaining between them. Germline CDR1 is SGHAT and CDR2 is FQNNGV. This CDR3 contains 14 residues. As DNA, the CDR3 is TGTGCCAGCAGCTTAATGGGAAACGGCGGGGAGCTGTTTTTT. Amino acid sequence: CASSLMGNGGELFF. The whole variable domain, remainder taken from reference TRBV11-2 and TRBJ2-2, is EAGVAQSPRYKIIEKRQSVAFWCNPISGHATLYWYQQILGQGPKLLIQFQNNGVVDDSQLPKDRFSAERLKGVDSTLKIQPAKLEDSAVYLCASSLMGNGGELFFGEGSRLTVL.

The V and J genes are TRBV2 and TRBJ1-4; D is ambiguous. Germline CDR1 SNHLY, CDR2 FYNNEI. V shed 4 bases and J shed 8 bases, with 8 bases lying between them. The CDR3 has 12 amino acids. The CDR3 DNA follows: TGTGCCAGCAGTGCAGAGGACGAAAAACTGTTTTTT. This translates into CASSAEDEKLFF.

The V call is TRBV30, the J call TRBJ1-3, with 9 bases matching TRBD1. Germline assignment: CDR1 GTSNPN and CDR2 SVGIG (reference sequence). With V trimmed by 6 bases and J by 0 bases, 9 bases remained unmatched. The CDR3 has 16 residues. This CDR3 is CACTPGTGLSGNTIYF. CDR3 DNA sequence: TGTGCCTGCACACCCGGGACAGGGCTCTCTGGAAACACCATATATTTT.

The rearrangement uses TRBV30 and TRBJ1-2; D may be TRBD1 (5 bases). V lost 0 bases to trimming and J lost 4 bases, with 12 bases between them. The CDR3 consists of 14 residues. Germline V gene data show CDR1 as GTSNPN and CDR2 as SVGIG (reference sequence). The DNA of the CDR3 is TGTGCCTGGAGTGTACGGGGCCGGGGCTATGGCTACACCTTC. This translates into CAWSVRGRGYGYTF.

V is TRBV18 and J is TRBJ1-2; D unresolved. This CDR3 comprises 13 residues. Trimming took 5 bases from V and 4 from J, leaving 11 bases between them. Germline assignment: CDR1 KGHSH and CDR2 LQKENI. The CDR3 protein is CASSSSNSYGYTF. The CDR3 DNA is TGTGCCAGCTCATCGAGTAACAGCTATGGCTACACCTTC.

The V call is TRBV6-6, the J call TRBJ1-2, with a tentative D call TRBD1 (5 bases). In germline, CDR1 is MNHNY, CDR2 SVGAGI (reference sequence). The CDR3 contains 14 residues. V lost 6 bases, J lost 8 bases, and 19 bases lay in between. The CDR3 protein is CASSPPGHADGYTF. The CDR3 DNA reads as TGTGCCAGCAGCCCACCAGGGCATGCGGACGGCTACACCTTC.

V usage is TRBV6-1 and J usage is TRBJ2-5; 7 bases agree with TRBD1. The CDR3 is 11 residues long. The V segment lost 8 bases and the J segment 4 bases; nucleotides outside the gene matches: 1. CDR1 and CDR2 (germline): MNHNS, SASEGT. CDR3: CASGDRETQYF. CDR3 sequence (DNA): TGTGCCAGCGGGGACAGAGAGACCCAGTACTTC.